One sample yielded the 26 T cell receptor beta chains listed below, sequenced in a study of blood T cell repertoires in COVID-19 (dated by TCRdb to the early 2020s). Libraries were made using the immunoSEQ multiplex PCR assay. This is the immuneACCESS table as TCRdb keeps it, with only in-frame sequences that have V and J called. A part of the clones is gone; compared with another copy, unresolved V genes explain less than half, and the rest is unexplained. The sample data list approximately 200,000 clones, and about nine tenths of these were observed just once. The ten largest clonotypes hold 2% to 2.5% of the sample. The sequenced sample consisted of PBMCs or T cells enriched from blood (not recorded which). These receptors all come from a woman aged 25-40 years who had recovered from COVID-19.

The chain is built from TRBV15 and TRBJ2-1; D is unclear. Germline V gene sequence: CDR1 LNHNV, CDR2 YYDKDF (reference sequence). V gave up 0 bases and J gave up 3 bases, with 6 bases separating them. The CDR3 contains 14 residues. In DNA form, the CDR3 reads TGTGCCACCAGCAGAGAACCACTCTACAATGAGCAGTTCTTC. This translates into CATSREPLYNEQFF.

The rearrangement links TRBV29-1 to TRBJ2-7, with TRBD2 as a possible D gene (6 bases). Germline V gene data show CDR1 as SQVTM and CDR2 as ANQGSEA. CDR3 length: 16 amino acids. V was pared by 4 bases and J by 4 bases, with 23 bases between. The CDR3 coding sequence is TGCAGCGTTGGGGGGACTGGGCAGGGTGATAGGTACGAGCAGTACTTC. This codes for CSVGGTGQGDRYEQYF.

This chain uses TRBV9 with TRBJ1-4; 8 nucleotides agree with TRBD1. The trim removed 2 bases at V and 0 bases at J, leaving 3 bases unmatched. The CDR3 runs to 16 residues. Germline CDR1 and CDR2: SGDLS and YYNGEE. CDR3 sequence: CASSVTGGATNEKLFF. CDR3 nucleotide sequence: TGTGCCAGCAGCGTCACAGGGGGAGCAACTAATGAAAAACTGTTTTTT. The variable domain in full, completed from reference TRBV9 and TRBJ1-4, reads DSGVTQTPKHLITATGQRVTLRCSPRSGDLSVYWYQQSLDQGLQFLIQYYNGEERAKGNILERFSAQQFPDLHSELNLSSLELGDSALYFCASSVTGGATNEKLFFGSGTQLSVL.

J is TRBJ2-1 and V is TRBV9, with 7 bases fitting TRBD2. The J segment lost 2 bases and the V segment lost 0 bases, leaving 2 bases of the junction unmatched. The germline V gene encodes CDR1 SGDLS and CDR2 YYNGEE. The CDR3 is 15 amino acids. The chain's CDR3 is CASSVDTSAYNEQFF. The CDR3 DNA reads TGTGCCAGCAGCGTAGATACTAGCGCCTACAATGAGCAGTTCTTC.

The V gene is TRBV7-9, the J gene TRBJ2-2; TRBD2 might be the D (5 bases). Trimming left V 2 bases short and J 3 bases short, with 10 bases between. The CDR3 loop spans 15 amino acids. The germline CDR1 and CDR2 sequences are SEHNR and FQNEAQ (reference sequence). For the CDR3, the DNA is TGTGCCAGCAGCTTAATGGTGGGAGACACCGGGGAGCTGTTTTTT. Translated, it gives CASSLMVGDTGELFF.

The J gene is TRBJ2-1, the V gene TRBV5-6; 8 bases agree with TRBD1. Germline V gene sequence: CDR1 SGHDT, CDR2 YYEEEE. The V gene end was trimmed by 3 bases and the J gene end by 9 bases; junction bases not matched to a gene: 8. The CDR3 has 14 residues. The DNA of the CDR3 is TGTGCCAGCAGCTCGGACAGGGAAGGTGGTGAGCAGTTCTTC. Translating gives CASSSDREGGEQFF.

The rearrangement links TRBV4-2 to TRBJ1-5; no definite D call. This CDR3 comprises 16 residues. Trimming left V 0 bases short and J 4 bases short, with 13 bases between. In germline, CDR1 is LGHNA, CDR2 YNFKEQ. DNA for the CDR3: TGTGCCAGCAGCCAAGAAATAGGACTGGTGAATCAGCCCCAGCATTTT. The encoded protein is CASSQEIGLVNQPQHF.

The V and J genes are TRBV5-1 and TRBJ1-2, with 8 bases fitting TRBD1. The CDR3 covers 15 residues. Trimming removed 3 bases from V and 0 bases from J; junction bases left unmatched: 4. Germline CDR1 and CDR2: SGHRS and YFSETQ. The CDR3 reads CASSSTDRANYGYTF. CDR3 DNA sequence: TGCGCCAGCAGCTCGACGGACAGGGCTAACTATGGCTACACCTTC. The full variable domain, rest sourced from reference TRBV5-1 and TRBJ1-2, is KAGVTQTPRYLIKTRGQQVTLSCSPISGHRSVSWYQQTPGQGLQFLFEYFSETQRNKGNFPGRFSGRQFSNSRSEMNVSTLELGDSALYLCASSSTDRANYGYTFGSGTRLTVV.

This clone came up a few times. The chain couples TRBV6-6 to TRBJ1-5; no clear D. This CDR3 has 15 amino acids. Per germline, CDR1 MNHNY and CDR2 SVGAGI (reference sequence). With 8 bases removed from V and 3 bases from J, the gap between germline ends came to 17 bases. CDR3 amino acids: CASASGEWANQPQHF. CDR3 coding DNA: TGTGCCAGCGCCTCCGGGGAGTGGGCCAATCAGCCCCAGCATTTT.

The rearrangement links TRBV7-3 to TRBJ2-1, with a possible D match to TRBD1 (5 bases). The CDR3 is 13 amino acids. Between the trimmed V and J ends, which lost 3 bases and 3 bases, there was a span of 6 bases. Germline V gene sequence: CDR1 SGHTA, CDR2 FQGTGA. CDR3 sequence (DNA): TGTGCCAGCAGCTTGGACAACTACAATGAGCAGTTCTTC. It specifies CASSLDNYNEQFF.

The chain is built from TRBV13 and TRBJ2-1; 8 bases are shared with TRBD2. Germline CDR1 and CDR2: PRHDT and FYEKMQ (reference sequence). The CDR3 length is 14 residues. V trimming: 3 bases; J trimming: 5 bases; junction bases outside the gene matches: 3. The chain's CDR3 is CASSFAGGNNEQFF. In DNA, the CDR3 is TGTGCCAGCAGCTTCGCGGGAGGCAACAATGAGCAGTTCTTC.

The chain is built from TRBV7-2 and TRBJ2-7; 12 bases agree with TRBD2. V trimming: 1 base; J trimming: 2 bases; junction bases outside the gene matches: 0. The CDR3 contains 15 residues. Germline V CDR1 and CDR2: SGHTA, FQGNSA. CDR3 sequence: CASSLGTSGTYEQYF. As DNA, the CDR3 is TGTGCCAGCAGCTTAGGGACTAGCGGGACCTACGAGCAGTACTTC.

In this sample, this clone turned up once. The V and J genes are TRBV19 and TRBJ1-1; perhaps TRBD1 as D (6 bases). The CDR3 is made up of 14 amino acids. Germline V gene sequence: CDR1 LNHDA, CDR2 SQIVND (reference sequence). Between the trimmed V and J ends, which lost 6 bases and 5 bases, there was a span of 16 bases. The CDR3 is CASRREQGRTEAFF. The CDR3 DNA sequence: TGTGCCAGTAGGAGAGAACAGGGTCGAACTGAAGCTTTCTTT.

Here the CDR3 DNA reads TGTGCCAGCAGCTGGTTTAGGACTAGTGGTAATGAGCAGTTCTTC. It codes for CASSWFRTSGNEQFF. J is TRBJ2-1 and V is TRBV4-2; 7 bases are shared with TRBD2. V dropped 5 bases and J dropped 7; count of bases not matched to a gene: 11. The CDR3 is 15 residues long. Germline V lookup: CDR1 LGHNA, CDR2 YNFKEQ.

The chain combines TRBV2 with TRBJ1-6; no definite D call. Trimming took 3 bases from V and 0 from J, leaving 9 bases between them. CDR3 length: 16 residues. Looked up from germline, CDR1 is SNHLY and CDR2 is FYNNEI. DNA for the CDR3: TGTGCCAGCAGTGAGACTGCTAGCTCCTATAATTCACCCCTCCACTTT. Amino acid sequence: CASSETASSYNSPLHF. Supplemented by reference TRBV2 and TRBJ1-6, the full variable domain reads EPEVTQTPSHQVTQMGQEVILRCVPISNHLYFYWYRQILGQKVEFLVSFYNNEISEKSEIFDDQFSVERPDGSNFTLKIRSTKLEDSAMYFCASSETASSYNSPLHFGNGTRLTVT.

This chain uses TRBV18 with TRBJ1-1; 7 bases match TRBD1. This CDR3 is built from 16 residues. Germline CDR1 KGHSH, CDR2 LQKENI. V shed 3 bases, J shed 1 base, and the junction held 8 bases outside the gene matches. This chain's CDR3 is CASSPEVDRANTEAFF. The CDR3 coding sequence is TGTGCCAGCTCACCGGAAGTAGACAGGGCGAACACTGAAGCTTTCTTT.

Comments on this clone: The same CDR3 arises from other DNA sequences in this sample as well. This rearrangement joins TRBV6-5 to TRBJ2-7, with D maybe TRBD2 (6 bases). V was pared by 8 bases and J by 2 bases, with 13 bases between. Germline V CDR1 and CDR2: MNHEY, SVGAGI. The CDR3 is 13 amino acids. The DNA of the CDR3 is TGTGCCAGCTCGAGGGACTCTACCTACGAGCAGTACTTC. Translating gives CASSRDSTYEQYF.

The chain couples TRBV18 to TRBJ2-3, with TRBD1 matching 8 bases. CDR1 is KGHSH, CDR2 LQKENI, per germline. Germline trimming cut 0 bases from V and 1 base from J; bases unmatched to any gene: 3. The CDR3 runs to 16 residues. CDR3 residues: CASSPPNRGGTDTQYF. Written as DNA, the CDR3 is TGTGCCAGCTCACCACCGAACAGGGGGGGCACAGATACGCAGTATTTT.

The V gene is TRBV30, the J gene TRBJ1-5, with TRBD1 matching over 7 bases. This CDR3 has 15 residues. J gave up 0 bases and V 3 bases, and 5 bases lay outside the gene matches. CDR1 and CDR2 from the germline V gene are GTSNPN and SVGIG (reference sequence). In DNA, the CDR3 is TGTGCCTGGAGCCCCGACAGGGATAGCAATCAGCCCCAGCATTTT. The encoded protein is CAWSPDRDSNQPQHF.

The chain has TRBV5-1 and TRBJ1-6, with no clear D. The CDR3 has 15 residues. CDR1 and CDR2 from the germline V gene are SGHRS and YFSETQ. V lost 0 bases to trimming and J lost 9 bases, with 13 bases between them. CDR3 sequence reads: CASSLGFPTSSPLHF. Written as DNA, the CDR3 is TGCGCCAGCAGCTTGGGGTTTCCCACCAGTTCACCCCTCCACTTT.

V gene TRBV6-5 combines with J gene TRBJ2-7; possible D gene TRBD2, 6 bases. The CDR3 runs to 14 residues. Trimming stripped 2 bases from V and 0 bases from J, with 8 bases between. The germline CDR1 and CDR2 sequences are MNHEY and SVGAGI. CDR3 residues: CASSYGGTSYEQYF. The CDR3 bases are TGTGCCAGCAGTTACGGGGGGACCTCCTACGAGCAGTACTTC.

This clone appeared once. This chain uses TRBV30 with TRBJ2-7; TRBD1 might be the D (6 bases). Germline CDR1 is GTSNPN and CDR2 is SVGIG (reference sequence). The CDR3 has 11 residues. V lost 2 bases and J lost 7, with 9 bases in between. CDR3 nucleotide sequence: TGTGCCTGGAGTACAGGGTGGGAGCAGTACTTC. This gives the protein CAWSTGWEQYF.

The chain has TRBV6-2 or TRBV6-3 and TRBJ2-3; no reliable D call. With 2 bases removed from V and 4 bases from J, the gap between germline ends came to 4 bases. Per germline, CDR1 MNHEY and CDR2 SVGEGT. The CDR3 is made up of 12 amino acids. DNA for the CDR3: TGTGCCAGCAGTTACCGGGCAGATACGCAGTATTTT. Its protein product is CASSYRADTQYF.

The V and J genes are TRBV19 and TRBJ1-5; TRBD1 might be the D (6 bases). Germline loops: CDR1 LNHDA, CDR2 SQIVND (reference sequence). This CDR3 contains 16 residues. V shed 7 bases and J shed 1 base, with 17 bases lying between them. CDR3 bases: TGTGCCAGTAAGGCCGAGGGGGGGGCGAGCAATCAGCCCCAGCATTTT. It codes for CASKAEGGASNQPQHF.

The V call is TRBV2, the J call TRBJ1-2, with unresolved D. V lost 8 bases to trimming and J lost 12 bases, with 10 bases between them. The CDR3 has 9 amino acids. Germline V gene sequence: CDR1 SNHLY, CDR2 FYNNEI. CDR3 nucleotides: TGTGCCAGCGCGCCTGGTCACACCTTC. Protein product: CASAPGHTF.

The V gene is TRBV28, the J gene TRBJ2-7; TRBD1 matches at 9 bases. J gave up 3 bases and V 3 bases, and 9 bases lay outside the gene matches. The CDR3 contains 16 residues. The germline gives CDR1 MDHEN, CDR2 SYDVKM. The CDR3 coding sequence is TGTGCCAGCAGTTTGGGGGGGACAGGGCCCTACTACGAGCAGTACTTC. It yields the protein CASSLGGTGPYYEQYF.